This paragraph reports one T cell receptor beta chain. Ten or more counts support this clonotype. The antigen it binds to is not known. No base quality information exists; no much larger clone differs at one position. For this chain, trimming is 4 bases at the V end and 4 bases at the J end, and the number of junction bases without a gene match is 10. The CDR3 sequence holds 17 residues, the cysteine and phenylalanine included. Only CDR3 DNA remains: 51 bases, in frame from the first base. Based on the germline V gene (reference sequence), the CDR1 and CDR2 sequences are LGHDT and YNNKEL. cDNA was synthesized by template-switch 5'RACE using a primer carrying a 10-nucleotide random unique molecular identifier by which each TCR transcript was tagged. Every sequencing run yielded over 200 million TCR-beta sequences covering 15-18 subjects. The RNeasy kit was used for extraction of total RNA. The KAPA Real-time Library Amplification kit was used to amplify TCR-beta VDJ regions with primers for the TCR constant region and the 5'RACE anchor. A first PCR added sample indexes and Illumina adaptors, and a second PCR then raised library yield. The roughly 650 bp TCR product was size-selected on a 2% E-gel SizeSelection system after Ampure bead purification. Before pooling, library quality was checked on a Bioanalyzer, concentration was measured with Qubit, and libraries were quantified with the Kapa Library Quantification kit. Paired-end 2 x 150 bp sequencing of the libraries was performed on an Illumina HiSeq 2500. To increase sequence diversity, roughly 24-30% phiX was spiked into each library pool. In the original analysis: The UMI-based MiGEC pipeline processed quality-filtered reads and removed over 80% of raw TCR sequences during error correction. VDJ genes were aligned to IMGT germline references, and clonotypes were defined by unique CDR3 amino acid sequence plus V-J genes. Clonal expansion, Shannon diversity and CDR3 relatedness (CalcPairwiseDistances, ClusterSamples) were evaluated with VDJtools, and phylogenetic trees were built with CLCbio workbench. Clones with at least 8 unique UMIs were defined as expanded, with this threshold being based on coefficient-of-variation modelling across technical triplicates. TCRdb reworked the public reads: Q25 trimming with fastp, MiXCR clone assembly, productive beta chains retained. Each entry merges the rows of one CDR3 protein and shows their most common DNA and genes. The V and J calls shown here were made by TCRdb, not taken from the authors' results. Recorded for this sample are around 69,000 distinct CDR3 sequences; 4.5% of them occurred a single time. The biggest ten clones account for 5.5% to 8% of the sample.

The sample is drawn from a study of neurological immune-mediated disorders (dated 2019 in TCRdb). Background for the entire study: Among the 34 multiple sclerosis patients, relapsing-remitting MS was present in around 31 and secondary progressive MS was present in 3. Peripheral blood TCR-beta repertoires from HTLV-I-associated myelopathy (HAM/TSP) patients, multiple sclerosis patients and healthy controls were compared by UMI-based sequencing. The 95 to 120 TCR-beta libraries included longitudinal samples, technical triplicates and paired sorted CD4+ and CD8+ T-cell subsets alongside PBMC samples. Of the approximately 66 subjects in the cohort, some 15 were HAM/TSP patients, about 34 were multiple sclerosis patients, and roughly 20 were healthy controls.

Here is what the overall study found, with its caveats: Phylogenetic analysis grouped repertoires from 18 of 34 MS patients into a cluster of related CDR3 sequences, suggesting a possible repertoire-level signature. No clinical or MRI features were associated with the MS cluster, and the authors said that larger cohorts are needed. The highest TCR clonal expansion was observed in HAM/TSP patients, whereas the lowest was observed in MS patients, even when compared with healthy controls. Across subjects, expanded clones never shared an identical CDR3 amino acid sequence, which suggests that the TCR-beta repertoires in every group were private.

For the unsorted PBMC libraries, 2 million PBMCs were stored in RNAlater at -80 degrees C until RNA extraction and were used to generate the libraries. Multiple sclerosis patients were enrolled in a US clinical protocol under which disease progression was evaluated by magnetic resonance imaging. PBMCs were separated from peripheral blood using Ficoll-Hypaque density gradient centrifugation and then cryopreserved in liquid nitrogen. Input material: PBMCs. This receptor was taken from a man aged 25-45 years with multiple sclerosis. The rearranged chain carries TRBV3-1 and TRBJ1-2; 12 bases in the junction line up with TRBD1. The CDR3 amino acid sequence is: CASSREGQGAGSYGYTF. The sequence in DNA is TGTGCCAGCAGCCGAGAGGGACAGGGGGCCGGTAGCTATGGCTACACCTTC.